This T cell receptor beta chain is drawn from a study of shared clonotypes between healthy human individuals. The table came from immunoSEQ multiplex PCR; TCRdb's copy has only in-frame clones and leaves some out. The table records about 2 million clones, 85% to 95% of them present only once. The CDR3 sequence is 11 residues long. Germline V gene data show CDR1 as MNHEY and CDR2 as SVGAGI. The germline V and J ends were trimmed by 7 bases and 3 bases, with 6 bases remaining between them. Naivety among CD8 cells was defined by CD45RO negativity and positive CCR7 selection, thereby excluding terminally differentiated effector memory CD45RA+ cells.

The specimen sequenced was naive CD8+ T cells sorted from blood. The sequence came from a man younger than 35 in good health. The chain employs TRBV6-5 and TRBJ1-1; D remains unclear. The CDR3 DNA is TGTGCCAGCACCTTGTACACTGAAGCTTTCTTT. Translation: CASTLYTEAFF.